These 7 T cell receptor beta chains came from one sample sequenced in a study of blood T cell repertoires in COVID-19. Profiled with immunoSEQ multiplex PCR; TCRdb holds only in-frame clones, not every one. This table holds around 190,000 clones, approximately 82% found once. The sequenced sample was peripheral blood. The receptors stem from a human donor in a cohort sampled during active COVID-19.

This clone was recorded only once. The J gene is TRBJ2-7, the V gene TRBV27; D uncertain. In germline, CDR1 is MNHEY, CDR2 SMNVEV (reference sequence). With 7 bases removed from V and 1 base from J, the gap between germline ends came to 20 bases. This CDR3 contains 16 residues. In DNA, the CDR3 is TGTGCCAGCAAGCAGTTTAGTACAGCTTTTTCCTACGAGCAGTACTTC. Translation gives CASKQFSTAFSYEQYF.

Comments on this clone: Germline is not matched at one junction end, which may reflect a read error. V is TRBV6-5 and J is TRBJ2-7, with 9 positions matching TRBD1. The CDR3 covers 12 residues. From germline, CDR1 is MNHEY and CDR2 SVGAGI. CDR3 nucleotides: TGTGCCAGCAGTTCGCTACAGGGGGCGCAAGATTTC. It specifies CASSSLQGAQDF.

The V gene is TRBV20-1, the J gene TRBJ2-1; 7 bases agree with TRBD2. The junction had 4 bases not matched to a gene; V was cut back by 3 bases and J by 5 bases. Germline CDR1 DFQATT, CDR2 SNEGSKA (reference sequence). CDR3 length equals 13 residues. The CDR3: CSASLAANNEQFF. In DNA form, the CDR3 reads TGCAGTGCTAGTCTAGCGGCGAACAATGAGCAGTTCTTC.

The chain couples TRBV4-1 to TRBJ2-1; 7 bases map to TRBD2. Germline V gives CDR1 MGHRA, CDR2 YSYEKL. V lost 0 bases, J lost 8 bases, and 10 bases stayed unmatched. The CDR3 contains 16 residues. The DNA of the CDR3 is TGCGCCAGCAGCCAAGATCGGTTGCGGGAGTGGCATGAGCAGTTCTTC. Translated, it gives CASSQDRLREWHEQFF.

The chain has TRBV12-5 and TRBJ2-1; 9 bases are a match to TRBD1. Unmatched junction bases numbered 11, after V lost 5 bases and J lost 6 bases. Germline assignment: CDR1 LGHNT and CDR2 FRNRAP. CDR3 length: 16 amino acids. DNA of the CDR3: TGTGCTAGTGGTAAGGCTGGGACAGGGAAGGGCAATGAGCAGTTCTTC. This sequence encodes CASGKAGTGKGNEQFF.

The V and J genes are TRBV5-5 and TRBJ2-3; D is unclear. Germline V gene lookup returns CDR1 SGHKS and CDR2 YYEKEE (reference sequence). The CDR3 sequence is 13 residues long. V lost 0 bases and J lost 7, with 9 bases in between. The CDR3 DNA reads TGTGCCAGCAGCTTGGCCGCACAGAATACGCAGTATTTT. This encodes CASSLAAQNTQYF. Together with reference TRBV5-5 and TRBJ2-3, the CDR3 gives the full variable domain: DAGVTQSPTHLIKTRGQQVTLRCSPISGHKSVSWYQQVLGQGPQFIFQYYEKEERGRGNFPDRFSARQFPNYSSELNVNALLLGDSALYLCASSLAAQNTQYFGPGTRLTVL.

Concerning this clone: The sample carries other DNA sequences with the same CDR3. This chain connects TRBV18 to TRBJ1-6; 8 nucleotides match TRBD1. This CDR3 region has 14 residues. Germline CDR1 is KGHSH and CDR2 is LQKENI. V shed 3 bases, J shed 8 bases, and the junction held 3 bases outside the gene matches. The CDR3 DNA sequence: TGTGCCAGCTCACCCGACAGGGGTTATTCACCCCTCCACTTT. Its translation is CASSPDRGYSPLHF.